Described below is a single T cell receptor (beta chain) sequence and its context. Its specificity is not known. CDR3 size: 14 residues. Looked up from germline, CDR1 is DFQATT and CDR2 is SNEGSKA (reference sequence). The V end lost 5 bases, the J end lost 3 bases, and 14 bases lay between the germline ends. This specimen belongs to a study of blood T cells in healthy people across ages. Overall study findings and caveats: Strong correlation linked observed beta diversity and percent naive T cells.

The second PCR ran about 7 to 12 cycles with a sample-barcoded 5' primer and J-beta primers. TCRdb ran MiXCR on the 5' RACE reads and lists one entry per CDR3 protein. The table has about 780,000 distinct CDR3 sequences, more than 25% seen once. These same records also appear under a second study, on T cells of mothers and their children. From that second work: Each child gave 2.5 million to 3.5 million TCR beta CDR3 reads (each mother, over 8 million). Mother-child pairs who were related displayed a slightly higher overlap than unrelated pairs, a difference that was non-significant.

The source of this sequence is a boy younger than 18 in good health. The source material was blood. The V call is TRBV20-1, the J call TRBJ2-4; D is undetermined. The DNA of the CDR3 is TGCAGTGCTTATAGGGTAAAAGGCAAAAACATTCAGTACTTC. This sequence encodes CSAYRVKGKNIQYF.